Described below is a single T cell receptor beta chain sequence and its context. The target antigen is unknown. The data stem from a study of post-analysis software for immune sequencing data. Across the study: Some patients lacked subtype; others had relapsing-remitting, secondary progressive or progressive-relapsing disease.

The length of the CDR3 is 15 residues. Germline V gene data show CDR1 as DFQATT and CDR2 as SNEGSKA (reference sequence). V was clipped by 5 bases and J by 2 bases; unmatched bases: 10. Overall study results and limits: Patients showed TRBV5-6, TRBV5-1 and TRBV20-1 among five TRBV segments more frequent than in controls.

Unique-molecular-identifier-tagged TCR beta cDNA libraries were used. One entry per CDR3 protein, called by TCRdb with MiXCR from the PCR reads. The sample yields approximately 350,000 distinct CDR3 sequences, around 37% seen once. The chain couples TRBV20-1 to TRBJ2-5; 8 nucleotides agree with TRBD2. Sequencing input: blood. The sequence was collected from a girl aged 5 to 17 with multiple sclerosis. This CDR3 is CSAVQAGAWQETQYF. CDR3 in DNA: TGCAGTGCTGTTCAAGCGGGGGCGTGGCAAGAGACCCAGTACTTC.